These 17 T cell receptor beta chains came from one sample sequenced in a study of blood T cell repertoires in COVID-19. TCRdb's copy holds only in-frame clones and misses some; the assay was immunoSEQ multiplex PCR. This table has roughly 570,000 clones, roughly 91% appearing once. The sample comprised peripheral blood. The receptors were gathered from a woman in her forties or fifties with COVID-19, enrolled during active disease.

J is TRBJ2-3 and V is TRBV14; TRBD1 matches 7 bases. The CDR3 runs to 13 residues. With 4 bases clipped from V and 5 bases from J, the junction kept 3 bases outside the gene matches. Germline lookup yields CDR1 SGHDN and CDR2 FVKESK. The DNA for the CDR3 is TGTGCCAGCAGCCGCTCAGGGGGAGATACGCAGTATTTT. It yields the protein CASSRSGGDTQYF.

The J gene is TRBJ2-1, the V gene TRBV3-1 (or the pseudogene TRBV3-2); maybe TRBD2 (6 bases). Germline assignment: CDR1 LGHDT and CDR2 YNNKEL (reference sequence). Trimming left V 0 bases short and J 6 bases short, with 12 bases between. The CDR3 length is 15 residues. CDR3 bases: TGTGCCAGCAGCCAAGATGTGGGACTTCGCAATGAGCAGTTCTTC. Residues: CASSQDVGLRNEQFF.

A remark on this clone: Other DNA sequences in this specimen translate into the identical CDR3. This sequence joins TRBV9 and TRBJ1-2; D may be TRBD1 (6 bases). The CDR3 has 15 residues. Germline-derived CDR1 and CDR2 are SGDLS and YYNGEE. Trimming removed 0 bases at V and 0 bases at J, with 9 bases between. CDR3 loop: CASSVGAGANYGYTF. For the CDR3, the DNA is TGTGCCAGCAGCGTAGGGGCAGGGGCTAACTATGGCTACACCTTC.

This chain joins TRBV4-1 and TRBJ2-7; 7 bases match TRBD2. CDR1 and CDR2 (germline): MGHRA, YSYEKL. With V trimmed by 3 bases and J by 3 bases, 8 bases remained unmatched. The CDR3 runs 15 residues. DNA of the CDR3: TGCGCCAGCAGCCATTTTGTACGGGGGGTCTACGAGCAGTACTTC. Translating gives CASSHFVRGVYEQYF.

This clone was recorded only once. The chain carries TRBV5-1 and TRBJ1-5; D is unclear. Trimming took 3 bases from V and 5 from J, leaving 9 bases between them. The CDR3 spans 13 residues. CDR1 is SGHRS, CDR2 YFSETQ, per germline. The chain's CDR3 is CASSSGADQPQHF. The DNA of the CDR3 is TGCGCCAGCAGCTCAGGTGCTGATCAGCCCCAGCATTTT.

The chain carries TRBV9 and TRBJ2-5, with 10 bases aligning to TRBD1. CDR1 and CDR2 (germline): SGDLS, YYNGEE. The CDR3 is 15 residues long. Trimming took 5 bases from V and 5 from J; bases not matched to a gene: 9. The CDR3 bases are TGTGCCAGCAGTCCGACAGGGGGCGGAGGGGAGACCCAGTACTTC. Encoded protein: CASSPTGGGGETQYF.

This clone was seen once. The rearrangement uses TRBV12-3 or TRBV12-4 and TRBJ1-1; D is undetermined. The CDR3 has 13 residues. V lost 3 bases and J lost 7, with 12 bases in between. The CDR3 spells CASSFGVADEAFF. As DNA, the CDR3 is TGTGCCAGCAGTTTCGGGGTGGCAGATGAAGCTTTCTTT.

V gene TRBV3-1 (or the pseudogene TRBV3-2) combines with J gene TRBJ1-5, with D uncertain. CDR1 and CDR2 (germline): LGHDT, YNNKEL (reference sequence). The length of the CDR3 is 13 residues. V dropped 0 bases and J dropped 11 bases, with 11 bases sitting between them. The CDR3 region has the DNA TGTGCCAGCAGCCAAGATCCTGCCGGGGCCCAGCATTTT. Encoded protein: CASSQDPAGAQHF.

The gene calls are TRBV4-1 and TRBJ2-7; TRBD2 matches at 8 bases. The ends lost 7 bases at V and 3 bases at J; junction bases unmatched: 8. Germline V gene lookup returns CDR1 MGHRA and CDR2 YSYEKL. The CDR3 totals 14 residues. CDR3 protein: CASTSRGGLYEQYF. The CDR3 DNA follows: TGCGCCAGCACCTCCCGCGGGGGGCTCTACGAGCAGTACTTC.

The V and J genes are TRBV3-1 (or the pseudogene TRBV3-2) and TRBJ2-7, with 7 bases lining up with TRBD1. V gave up 8 bases and J gave up 11 bases; unmatched junction bases: 9. Germline V gene sequence: CDR1 LGHDT, CDR2 YNNKEL (reference sequence). The CDR3 spans 11 residues. The CDR3 loop is CASSTTGYEYF. The CDR3 DNA follows: TGTGCCAGCTCTACGACAGGGTACGAGTACTTC.

The chain uses TRBV6-5 and TRBJ2-6; D unclear. Germline V gene data show CDR1 as MNHEY and CDR2 as SVGAGI. V was clipped by 0 bases and J by 2 bases, with 8 bases between them. The CDR3 has 16 residues. CDR3 in amino acids: CASSYSPGTGANVLTF. The DNA of the CDR3 is TGTGCCAGCAGTTACTCGCCCGGTACTGGGGCCAACGTCCTGACTTTC.

The rearrangement uses TRBV3-1 (or the pseudogene TRBV3-2) and TRBJ2-3; 7 nucleotides match TRBD2. Looked up from germline, CDR1 is LGHDT and CDR2 is YNNKEL (reference sequence). This CDR3 region has 14 residues. V lost 8 bases, J lost 2 bases, and 7 bases stayed unmatched. For the CDR3, the DNA is TGTGCCAGCTTAGGACTAGGGATCACAGATACGCAGTATTTT. Its translation: CASLGLGITDTQYF.

This clone was observed a few times. The chain carries TRBV5-4 and TRBJ1-1; 9 bases match TRBD1. CDR1 is SGHNT, CDR2 YYREEE, per germline (reference sequence). The V segment lost 3 bases and the J segment 4 bases; nucleotides outside the gene matches: 1. The CDR3 length is 13 residues. CDR3 bases: TGTGCCAGCAGCTGGGGACAGGGCACTGAAGCTTTCTTT. Protein sequence: CASSWGQGTEAFF.

V usage is TRBV2 and J usage is TRBJ2-3, with TRBD1 identical over 7 bases. The CDR3 is 14 residues long. Germline CDR1 SNHLY, CDR2 FYNNEI. The ends lost 5 bases at V and 4 bases at J; junction bases unmatched: 6. The CDR3 DNA is TGTGCCAGCAGTCCCGACAGGGCGTCAGATACGCAGTATTTT. This codes for CASSPDRASDTQYF. Full variable domain (rest looked up from reference TRBV2 and TRBJ2-3): EPEVTQTPSHQVTQMGQEVILRCVPISNHLYFYWYRQILGQKVEFLVSFYNNEISEKSEIFDDQFSVERPDGSNFTLKIRSTKLEDSAMYFCASSPDRASDTQYFGPGTRLTVL.

This clone was observed a single time. The gene calls are TRBV3-1 (or the pseudogene TRBV3-2) and TRBJ2-3, with D maybe TRBD1 (6 bases). CDR1 LGHDT and CDR2 YNNKEL come from the germline V gene (reference sequence). The CDR3 extends over 16 amino acids. The V end lost 4 bases, the J end lost 5 bases, and 19 bases lay between the germline ends. The CDR3 loop is CASSPPRQTGRDTQYF. DNA of the CDR3: TGTGCCAGCAGCCCCCCGAGGCAAACAGGGAGAGATACGCAGTATTTT.

About this clone itself: This same CDR3 is encoded by further DNA sequences in the sample. CDR3 coding DNA: TGTGCCAGCAGCCTAAGCTCCTACGAGCAGTACTTC. It translates to CASSLSSYEQYF. This rearrangement joins TRBV11-2 to TRBJ2-7; D gene unclear. The germline V gene has CDR1 SGHAT and CDR2 FQNNGV. The CDR3 extends over 12 amino acids. V gave up 5 bases and J gave up 0 bases, with 5 bases separating them.

The chain links TRBV7-9 to TRBJ2-3, with 9 bases fitting TRBD2. V lost 0 bases, J lost 5 bases, and 6 bases stayed unmatched. Germline loops: CDR1 SEHNR, CDR2 FQNEAQ (reference sequence). The CDR3 has 16 amino acids. CDR3 region: CASSLAGPSGVDTQYF. CDR3 nucleotide sequence: TGTGCCAGCAGCTTAGCAGGGCCTAGCGGGGTAGATACGCAGTATTTT.